The 8 T cell receptor beta chains given below trace back to one sample, sequenced in a study of T cells after yellow fever vaccination. TCRdb ran MiXCR on the 5' RACE reads and lists one entry per CDR3 protein. The sample yields fewer than 150,000 distinct CDR3 sequences, about 7% seen once. The input for sequencing was CD4+ T cells sorted from PBMCs, taken roughly 45 days after the first yellow fever vaccination. The source is a man younger than 35 who received the YFV17D yellow fever vaccine.

The CDR3 reads CASSLDPPGGMNTGELFF. CDR3 coding DNA: TGTGCCAGCAGCTTAGACCCCCCGGGGGGGATGAACACCGGGGAGCTGTTTTTT. The chain is built from TRBV7-2 and TRBJ2-2, with 8 bases aligning to TRBD2. The CDR3 sequence is 18 residues long. J gave up 1 base and V 1 base, and 8 bases lay outside the gene matches. The germline CDR1 and CDR2 sequences are SGHTA and FQGNSA.

This clonotype was recorded at least ten times. This chain links TRBV5-5 with TRBJ1-2; a possible D gene is TRBD1 (6 bases). V gave up 2 bases and J gave up 2 bases, with 13 bases separating them. The CDR3 has 15 amino acids. Germline V lookup: CDR1 SGHKS, CDR2 YYEKEE (reference sequence). As DNA, the CDR3 is TGTGCCAGCAGCTTTGGACCCCAGGGGAACTATGGCTACACCTTC. It translates to CASSFGPQGNYGYTF.

This clonotype was detected ten times or more. The chain links TRBV30 to TRBJ1-2, with D hard to call. Germline assignment: CDR1 GTSNPN and CDR2 SVGIG (reference sequence). This CDR3 is built from 14 residues. The V gene lost 0 bases and the J gene lost 2 bases, with 10 bases spanning the gap. CDR3 loop: CAWSVSTRNYGYTF. CDR3 DNA sequence: TGTGCCTGGAGTGTTAGCACCCGAAACTATGGCTACACCTTC.

This clonotype was found a few times. This sequence joins TRBV5-1 and TRBJ1-1; a weak D match, TRBD1 (6 bases). Per germline, CDR1 SGHRS and CDR2 YFSETQ. The CDR3 is made up of 13 amino acids. Trimming took 10 bases from V and 2 from J, leaving 15 bases between them. This CDR3 reads CASGGQGNTEAFF. DNA of the CDR3: TGCGCCTCGGGGGGGCAGGGTAACACTGAAGCTTTCTTT.

This clonotype was detected ten times or more. The rearrangement links TRBV5-1 to TRBJ1-6; no definite D call. V shed 0 bases and J shed 5 bases, with 9 bases lying between them. Germline values: CDR1 SGHRS, CDR2 YFSETQ. The CDR3 extends over 15 amino acids. The CDR3 sequence: CASSLGFGDNSPLHF. CDR3 DNA: TGCGCCAGCAGCTTGGGTTTCGGCGATAATTCACCCCTCCACTTT.

The chain couples TRBV27 to TRBJ2-5; D assignment may be TRBD1 or TRBD2 (5 bases each). Germline values: CDR1 MNHEY, CDR2 SMNVEV (reference sequence). This CDR3 is built from 12 residues. V shed 7 bases and J shed 7 bases, with 13 bases lying between them. CDR3 bases: TGTGCCAGCAACCAAAATGGGGGGACCCAGTACTTC. Amino acids: CASNQNGGTQYF.

Ten or more counts support this clonotype. The genes are TRBV7-2 and TRBJ2-7; 7 positions match TRBD2. After removal of 11 bases from V and 5 bases from J, the junction contained 12 bases not matched to a gene. This CDR3 has 13 amino acids. Per germline, CDR1 SGHTA and CDR2 FQGNSA. Here the CDR3 reads CAGLGTKHDEQYF. In DNA form, the CDR3 reads TGTGCCGGACTAGGGACGAAACACGACGAGCAGTACTTC.

This chain connects TRBV5-1 to TRBJ2-7; the D gene could be TRBD1 or TRBD2 (6 bases each). Germline loops: CDR1 SGHRS, CDR2 YFSETQ. CDR3 length: 13 amino acids. With 3 bases removed from V and 7 bases from J, the gap between germline ends came to 14 bases. Here the CDR3 reads CASSSTRGGEQYF. CDR3 coding DNA: TGCGCCAGCAGCTCAACCAGGGGAGGAGAGCAGTACTTC. Complete variable domain (other parts from reference TRBV5-1 and TRBJ2-7): KAGVTQTPRYLIKTRGQQVTLSCSPISGHRSVSWYQQTPGQGLQFLFEYFSETQRNKGNFPGRFSGRQFSNSRSEMNVSTLELGDSALYLCASSSTRGGEQYFGPGTRLTVT.